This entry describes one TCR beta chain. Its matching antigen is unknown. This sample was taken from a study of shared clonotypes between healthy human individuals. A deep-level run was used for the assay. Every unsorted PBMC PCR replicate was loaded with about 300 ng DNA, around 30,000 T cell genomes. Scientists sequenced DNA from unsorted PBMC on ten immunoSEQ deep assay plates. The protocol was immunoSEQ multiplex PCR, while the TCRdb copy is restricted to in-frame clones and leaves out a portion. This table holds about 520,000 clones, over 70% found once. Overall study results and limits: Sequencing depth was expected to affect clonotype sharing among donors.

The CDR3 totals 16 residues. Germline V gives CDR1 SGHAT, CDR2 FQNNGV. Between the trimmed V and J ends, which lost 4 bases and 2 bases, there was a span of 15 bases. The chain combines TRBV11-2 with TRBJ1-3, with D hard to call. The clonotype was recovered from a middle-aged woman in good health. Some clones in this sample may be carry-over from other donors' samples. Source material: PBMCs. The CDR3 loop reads CASSSGPPLTGNTIYF. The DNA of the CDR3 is TGTGCCAGCAGCTCGGGTCCTCCGCTGACTGGAAACACCATATATTTT.